This T cell receptor beta chain was sequenced for a study of siplizumab effects on memory and regulatory T cells (dated by TCRdb to the late 2010s). In terms of the full investigation: The study examined how the anti-CD2 antibody siplizumab affects alloreactive T-cell subsets in allogeneic mixed lymphocyte reactions built from human PBMCs. Broad study findings and their caveats: The cumulative frequency of alloreactive sequences that could be traced back to unstimulated CD4+ memory T cells was significantly reduced by siplizumab. Among mappable alloreactive CD4+ clones, an average Treg-derived fraction of roughly 71% was observed with siplizumab, compared with approximately 25% in control reactions. Roughly 75-97% of proliferating CD4+ or CD8+ clones could not be assigned a naive or memory phenotype. Whether proliferating Tregs from siplizumab cultures were suppressive was not functionally confirmed. Because sequences below about 10^-5 frequency were poorly captured, only a minor fraction of alloreactive clones could be mapped to unstimulated subsets. Compared with memory T cells, unstimulated naive T cells appeared more diverse, and naive cells seemed to make a substantial contribution to the alloresponse.

In a few donor pairs, further sequencing was done on unstimulated CD8+ naive, CD4+ memory, CD8+ TEMRA, CD4+ naive and CD8+ effector memory subsets. Sorted unstimulated T cells, along with proliferating T cells recovered from mixed lymphocyte reactions, underwent TCRbeta CDR3 sequencing. Fresh whole blood from nine to ten HLA-typed healthy donors was used as the source from which PBMCs were isolated. The method was the immunoSEQ multiplex PCR assay. The deep sequencing platform assayed roughly 10^5 TCR templates per sample. Genomic DNA extracted from sorted T cells was used for TCRbeta CDR3 sequencing. In the original analysis: The R programming language was used for clonal analysis of the TCRbeta CDR3 data. Comparing unstimulated samples against CFSE-low samples taken after the reaction was how alloreactive CD4+ and CD8+ clones were defined. Regulatory or non-regulatory origin of alloreactive CD4+ clones was assigned by matching sequences to the sorted unstimulated Treg and non-Treg repertoires. The table comes from immuneACCESS by way of TCRdb, which keeps in-frame sequences with V and J called. Part of the clones is missing from these tables; in studies checked, under half for an unresolved V gene and the rest for unknown reasons. V, J and clone size are those of that table, while D and trimming were read from the DNA. In all, the sample holds about 40,000 clones, and roughly 90% of those were seen once. The leading ten clones occupy about 0.25% of the sample.

V loses 1 base of germline sequence and J loses 7 bases, and the interval between the two ends is 10 bases. From the cysteine up to the phenylalanine, the CDR3 has a length of 13 residues. Only CDR3 DNA remains: 39 bases, in frame from the first base. The germline V gene (reference sequence) yields LNHDA for CDR1 and SQIVND for CDR2. Points on this clone: What antigen it recognizes has not been identified. No clone much larger than this one lies a single base away; base qualities are absent.

Sample: naive CD4+ T cells sorted from blood. The cell subset or site tag for this specimen amounts to: unstimulated naive T cells. This chain is built from TRBV19 and TRBJ1-2, with no reliable assignment of the D segment. The receptor was derived from a human donor in good health. The DNA sequence is TGTGCCAGTAGTATAGGGGCAGGTGGTGGCTACACCTTC. Its protein is CASSIGAGGGYTF.